The T cell receptor (beta chain) described here comes from a study of T cell responses to AZD1222 COVID-19 vaccine. Sequenced by immunoSEQ multiplex PCR; TCRdb stores in-frame clones only, minus some. This repertoire shows about 150,000 clones, 70% to 90% found once; its top ten account for roughly 7%. V lost 0 bases and J 5 bases, leaving 18 bases between the germline ends. Germline V lookup: CDR1 MNHGY, CDR2 SAAAGT. This CDR3 comprises 17 residues. The receptor comes from an adult who had recovered from COVID-19. This material consisted of peripheral blood, taken after recovery from COVID-19. The chain recombines TRBV6-8 with TRBJ2-3; D remains ambiguous. CDR3 sequence reads: CASSYSTLGICGDTQYF. The CDR3 nucleotides read TGTGCCAGCAGTTACTCGACACTGGGGATTTGTGGAGATACGCAGTATTTT.